The T cell receptor beta chain described here comes from a study of vaccination and CD4 T cells after COVID-19. Study at large: A CEFX pool, an HIV-1 Nef pool, or no peptide went to control cultures.

About this clonotype itself: Its antigen is still unknown.

Germline V CDR1 and CDR2: MNHEY, SMNVEV (reference sequence). The CDR3 totals 16 residues. The V segment lost 3 bases and the J segment 6 bases; nucleotides outside the gene matches: 11. The sample's treatment: approximately 11-day PBMC culture with coronavirus spike peptide pools or control peptides (ViraFEST assay). The Oncomine TCR Beta short-read assay was what sequenced the DNA obtained from cultured CD4+ T cells. TCRdb re-called the PCR reads with MiXCR, one entry per CDR3 protein. Of under 20,000 distinct CDR3 sequences in the sample, about 44% were seen once. This TCR was sampled from a human donor who had recovered from COVID-19. The rearrangement uses TRBV27 and TRBJ2-7; TRBD2 matches 10 bases. The material sequenced was CD4+ T cells from blood, cultured in vitro, taken before SARS-CoV-2 vaccination. CDR3 nucleotides: TGTGCCAGCAGTTTTTTCGCTAGCGGGAGATTGTTCGAGCAGTACTTC. It specifies CASSFFASGRLFEQYF.